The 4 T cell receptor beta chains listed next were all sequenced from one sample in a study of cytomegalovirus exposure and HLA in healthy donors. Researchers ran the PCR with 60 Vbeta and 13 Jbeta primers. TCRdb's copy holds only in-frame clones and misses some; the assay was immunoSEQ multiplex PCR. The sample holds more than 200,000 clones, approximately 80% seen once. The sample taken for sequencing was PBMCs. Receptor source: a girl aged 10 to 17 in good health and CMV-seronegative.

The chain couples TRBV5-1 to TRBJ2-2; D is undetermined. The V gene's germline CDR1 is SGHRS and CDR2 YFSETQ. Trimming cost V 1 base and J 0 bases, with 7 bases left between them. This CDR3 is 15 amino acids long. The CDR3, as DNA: TGCGCCAGCAGCTTGCAGGCCGCGAACACCGGGGAGCTGTTTTTT. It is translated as CASSLQAANTGELFF.

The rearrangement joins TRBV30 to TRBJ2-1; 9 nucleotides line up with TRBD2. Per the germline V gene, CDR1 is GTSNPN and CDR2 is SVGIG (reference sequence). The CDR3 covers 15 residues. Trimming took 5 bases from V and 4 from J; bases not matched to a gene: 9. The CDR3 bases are TGTGCCTGGGACCTTAGCGGGGGCGAGTACAATGAGCAGTTCTTC. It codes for CAWDLSGGEYNEQFF.

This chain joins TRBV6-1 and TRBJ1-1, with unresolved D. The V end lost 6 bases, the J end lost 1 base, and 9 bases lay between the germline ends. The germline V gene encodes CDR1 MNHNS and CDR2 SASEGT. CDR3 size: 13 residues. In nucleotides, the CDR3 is TGTGCCAGCAGCAGGATTACGAACACTGAAGCTTTCTTT. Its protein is CASSRITNTEAFF.

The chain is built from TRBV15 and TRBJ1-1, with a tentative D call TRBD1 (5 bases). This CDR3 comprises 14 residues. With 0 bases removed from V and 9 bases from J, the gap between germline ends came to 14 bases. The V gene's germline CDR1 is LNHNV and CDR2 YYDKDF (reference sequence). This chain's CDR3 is CATSRDRGQSKAFF. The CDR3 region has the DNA TGTGCCACCAGCAGAGATCGTGGACAATCAAAAGCTTTCTTT.